The 28 T cell receptor beta chains in this list originate from one sample, sequenced in a study of patients and donors after allogeneic stem cell transplantation. TCRdb passed the RT-PCR reads through MiXCR, listing each CDR3 protein once. Of around 240,000 distinct CDR3 sequences in the sample, roughly 13% were seen once. Sequenced material: blood, either unsorted or a sorted T cell fraction (not recorded which). These receptors were collected from a human donor who was either an allogeneic HSCT recipient or a stem cell or donor lymphocyte infusion donor (not recorded which). It is not recorded whose cells these are; they may come from a transplant donor.

Many counts were recorded for this clonotype. V and J are TRBV29-1 and TRBJ2-1, with D hard to call. This CDR3 is built from 14 residues. The V and J ends lost 4 bases and 14 bases respectively, with 24 bases between them. Germline lookup yields CDR1 SQVTM and CDR2 ANQGSEA. The CDR3 sequence is CSVVPTLASRVEFF. The CDR3 DNA reads as TGCAGCGTTGTCCCCACCCTTGCCTCGCGTGTGGAGTTCTTC.

This clonotype was counted ten times or more. This chain uses TRBV6-6 with TRBJ1-5; TRBD1 is a possible D gene (5 bases). The germline gives CDR1 MNHNY, CDR2 SVGAGI (reference sequence). Trimming pared 6 bases from V and 5 bases from J, leaving 11 bases between. The CDR3 loop spans 13 amino acids. CDR3 bases: TGTGCCAGCAGCCTGACAGTAGATCAGCCCCAGCATTTT. Translation gives CASSLTVDQPQHF.

V is TRBV6-6 and J is TRBJ2-7; D is perhaps TRBD2 (6 bases). CDR1 and CDR2 (germline): MNHNY, SVGAGI (reference sequence). V lost 7 bases and J lost 2, with 12 bases in between. CDR3 length: 13 amino acids. The CDR3 reads CASTTGVTYEQYF. As DNA, the CDR3 is TGTGCCAGCACCACGGGGGTTACCTACGAGCAGTACTTC.

The chain links TRBV6-1 to TRBJ1-1; 11 nucleotides align to TRBD1. The germline CDR1 and CDR2 sequences are MNHNS and SASEGT. V dropped 6 bases and J dropped 4; count of bases not matched to a gene: 7. The CDR3 runs to 15 residues. CDR3 sequence (DNA): TGTGCCAGCAGAACGCCGGGACAGGGGGGCACTGAAGCTTTCTTT. It encodes CASRTPGQGGTEAFF.

In this sample, this clonotype turned up a few times. J is TRBJ2-3 and V is TRBV6-4; no clear D. The V and J ends lost 2 bases and 2 bases respectively, with 11 bases between them. The germline CDR1 and CDR2 sequences are MRHNA and SNTAGT. The CDR3 runs to 15 residues. DNA of the CDR3: TGTGCCAGCAGTGACGACCGATATCCCACAGATACGCAGTATTTT. Translation gives CASSDDRYPTDTQYF.

The gene calls are TRBV7-8 and TRBJ1-2; tentative D call: TRBD1 (6 bases). CDR1 is SGHVS and CDR2 is FQNEAQ in the germline V gene. Trimming stripped 0 bases from V and 5 bases from J, with 10 bases between. The CDR3 extends over 14 amino acids. The CDR3 here is CASSLAWQGYGYTF. The CDR3 nucleotides are TGTGCCAGCAGCTTAGCTTGGCAGGGGTATGGCTACACCTTC.

This clonotype was counted many times. The genes are TRBV24-1 and TRBJ2-3, with D possibly matching TRBD1 (6 bases). The CDR3 sequence is 16 residues long. Germline CDR1 KGHDR, CDR2 SFDVKD. V was clipped by 3 bases and J by 0 bases, with 12 bases between them. CDR3 sequence reads: CATSDLTGTSTDTQYF. The CDR3, as DNA: TGTGCCACCAGTGATCTTACAGGGACAAGCACAGATACGCAGTATTTT.

In this sample, this clonotype turned up many times. This sequence joins TRBV12-3 or TRBV12-4 and TRBJ1-3; unclear D gene. V dropped 8 bases and J dropped 8 bases, with 16 bases sitting between them. The CDR3 totals 13 residues. CDR3 nucleotide sequence: TGTGCCAGCGACCTGGACGGAGGTGACACCATATATTTT. Protein product: CASDLDGGDTIYF.

The J gene is TRBJ1-2, the V gene TRBV7-9; 8 positions match TRBD1. J was trimmed by 8 bases and V by 3 bases; bases with no gene match: 5. Germline CDR1 is SEHNR and CDR2 is FQNEAQ (reference sequence). This CDR3 comprises 13 residues. CDR3 sequence reads: CASSLDREGGYTF. The CDR3 DNA reads TGTGCCAGCAGCTTGGACAGGGAAGGCGGCTACACCTTC.

This clonotype was seen many times. The gene calls are TRBV7-9 and TRBJ1-2; D ambiguous. The length of the CDR3 is 14 residues. Trimming left V 1 base short and J 5 bases short, with 11 bases between. Germline V CDR1 and CDR2: SEHNR, FQNEAQ (reference sequence). The CDR3 coding sequence is TGTGCCAGCAGCTTAGACAGTGGTTGGTATGGCTACACCTTC. It encodes CASSLDSGWYGYTF. Looking up the rest from reference TRBV7-9 and TRBJ1-2 gives the full variable domain: DTGVSQNPRHKITKRGQNVTFRCDPISEHNRLYWYRQTLGQGPEFLTYFQNEAQLEKSRLLSDRFSAERPKGSFSTLEIQRTEQGDSAMYLCASSLDSGWYGYTFGSGTRLTVV.

This clonotype occurred many times. The CDR3 coding sequence is TGCAGTGCTAGTCCGGGCGCTCCAAATGAGCAGTTCTTC. It translates to CSASPGAPNEQFF. V is TRBV20-1 and J is TRBJ2-1; D remains ambiguous. The CDR3 consists of 13 residues. Germline loops: CDR1 DFQATT, CDR2 SNEGSKA (reference sequence). Trimming left V 3 bases short and J 7 bases short, with 13 bases between.

This clonotype has a count of ten or more. The V gene is TRBV12-3 or TRBV12-4, the J gene TRBJ1-1; 11 bases fit TRBD1. The trim removed 5 bases at V and 11 bases at J, leaving 13 bases unmatched. The CDR3 length is 15 residues. CDR3 protein: CASSPDRGLKAGAFF. Here the CDR3 DNA reads TGTGCCAGCAGTCCGGACAGGGGGCTTAAAGCGGGGGCTTTCTTT.

The rearrangement joins TRBV3-1 to TRBJ2-5; D call uncertain. Germline V lookup: CDR1 LGHDT, CDR2 YNNKEL (reference sequence). CDR3 length: 15 residues. The V end was cut by 1 base, the J end by 0 bases, with 9 bases between. CDR3 region: CASSQGPGYQETQYF. The CDR3 bases are TGTGCCAGCAGCCAAGGGCCCGGCTACCAAGAGACCCAGTACTTC.

The chain joins TRBV20-1 to TRBJ1-1, with 7 bases matching TRBD1. J lost 2 bases, V lost 1 base, and 7 bases had no gene match. In germline, CDR1 is DFQATT, CDR2 SNEGSKA (reference sequence). This CDR3 spans 15 amino acids. The CDR3, as DNA: TGCAGTGCTAGAGCCCTGGGACAGAAAAACACTGAAGCTTTCTTT. Encoded protein: CSARALGQKNTEAFF.

The J gene is TRBJ1-1, the V gene TRBV2; D is uncertain. This CDR3 is built from 13 residues. Germline V gene sequence: CDR1 SNHLY, CDR2 FYNNEI. V was cut by 1 base and J by 4 bases, with 7 bases left in between. DNA of the CDR3: TGTGCCAGCAGTGAAGACGAGCGCACTGAAGCTTTCTTT. Protein product: CASSEDERTEAFF. Using reference TRBV2 and TRBJ1-1 for the parts outside the CDR3, the full variable domain is EPEVTQTPSHQVTQMGQEVILRCVPISNHLYFYWYRQILGQKVEFLVSFYNNEISEKSEIFDDQFSVERPDGSNFTLKIRSTKLEDSAMYFCASSEDERTEAFFGQGTRLTVV.

The rearrangement joins TRBV19 to TRBJ1-4; no reliable D call. Germline V gives CDR1 LNHDA, CDR2 SQIVND (reference sequence). The CDR3 contains 15 residues. V was cut by 4 bases and J by 3 bases, with 12 bases left in between. The DNA for the CDR3 is TGTGCCAGTAGTAAAGAGGGCCAATCTAATGAAAAACTGTTTTTT. This codes for CASSKEGQSNEKLFF.

This rearrangement joins TRBV28 to TRBJ1-1; 7 nucleotides align to TRBD1. This CDR3 has 12 residues. Germline loops: CDR1 MDHEN, CDR2 SYDVKM. The junction had 8 bases not matched to a gene; V was cut back by 5 bases and J by 11 bases. The CDR3 spells CASSPPDRDAFF. The CDR3 DNA reads TGTGCCAGCAGTCCCCCCGACAGGGACGCTTTCTTT.

This clonotype was seen a handful of times. This chain connects TRBV4-1 to TRBJ1-2, with D maybe TRBD1 (5 bases). The CDR3 consists of 15 residues. Trimming removed 0 bases at V and 4 bases at J, with 12 bases between. Germline V gives CDR1 MGHRA, CDR2 YSYEKL. CDR3 in DNA: TGCGCCAGCAGCCAAGATAACAGGAGGGGCTATGGCTACACCTTC. Protein: CASSQDNRRGYGYTF.

The chain recombines TRBV7-2 with TRBJ2-3; 8 bases fit TRBD1. Germline assignment: CDR1 SGHTA and CDR2 FQGNSA. V lost 1 base and J lost 6; bases outside the gene matches: 9. The CDR3 spans 16 residues. CDR3 sequence: CASSLGPGGAGDTQYF. The CDR3 DNA reads TGTGCCAGCAGCTTAGGGCCAGGGGGCGCCGGGGATACGCAGTATTTT. The full variable domain, with the rest looked up from reference TRBV7-2 and TRBJ2-3, is GAGVSQSPSNKVTEKGKDVELRCDPISGHTALYWYRQSLGQGLEFLIYFQGNSAPDKSGLPSDRFSAERTGGSVSTLTIQRTQQEDSAVYLCASSLGPGGAGDTQYFGPGTRLTVL.

This clonotype showed up many times. The chain uses TRBV19 and TRBJ1-2; no definite D call. Germline CDR1 LNHDA, CDR2 SQIVND (reference sequence). V was clipped by 6 bases and J by 10 bases, with 21 bases between them. The CDR3 is 14 residues long. The CDR3 region has the DNA TGTGCCAGTAGACCGGACGTCCTTTCGGTTGTCTACACCTTC. Amino acids: CASRPDVLSVVYTF.

The rearrangement uses TRBV4-2 and TRBJ2-2, with 9 nucleotides matching TRBD2. J lost 5 bases, V lost 2 bases, and 3 bases had no gene match. This CDR3 has 15 residues. Germline CDR1 LGHNA, CDR2 YNFKEQ. The CDR3 DNA follows: TGTGCCAGCAGCCAACGGACTAGCGTAACCGGGGAGCTGTTTTTT. This translates into CASSQRTSVTGELFF.

This clonotype was seen at least ten times. The chain employs TRBV7-9 and TRBJ2-5; D is perhaps TRBD1 (5 bases). Germline assignment: CDR1 SEHNR and CDR2 FQNEAQ (reference sequence). CDR3 size: 13 residues. V dropped 5 bases and J dropped 4 bases, with 11 bases sitting between them. The CDR3 DNA is TGTGCCAGCAGCGAGGTGGGGCGAGAGACCCAGTACTTC. Amino acid sequence: CASSEVGRETQYF. Complete variable domain (other parts from reference TRBV7-9 and TRBJ2-5): DTGVSQNPRHKITKRGQNVTFRCDPISEHNRLYWYRQTLGQGPEFLTYFQNEAQLEKSRLLSDRFSAERPKGSFSTLEIQRTEQGDSAMYLCASSEVGRETQYFGPGTRLLVL.

This clonotype was recorded at least ten times. The genes are TRBV12-3 or TRBV12-4 and TRBJ2-2, with 7 bases identical to TRBD2. CDR3 length: 18 residues. Germline trimming cut 3 bases from V and 0 bases from J; bases unmatched to any gene: 10. DNA for the CDR3: TGTGCCAGCAGTTTCCCTTACTGGGGGACTACGAACACCGGGGAGCTGTTTTTT. It yields the protein CASSFPYWGTTNTGELFF.

This chain links TRBV20-1 with TRBJ2-1; D possibly uses TRBD1 or TRBD2 (5 bases each). Trimming stripped 1 base from V and 5 bases from J, with 21 bases between. From germline, CDR1 is DFQATT and CDR2 SNEGSKA (reference sequence). There are 17 residues in the CDR3. CDR3 sequence (DNA): TGCAGTGCTAGAGCCAAATCCTTTTGGGGGTATGACAATGAGCAGTTCTTC. Protein product: CSARAKSFWGYDNEQFF.

Only a few counts were recorded for this clonotype. The chain couples TRBV20-1 to TRBJ2-1; TRBD2 matches 10 bases. Germline V lookup: CDR1 DFQATT, CDR2 SNEGSKA (reference sequence). Trimming took 6 bases from V and 5 from J; bases not matched to a gene: 10. The CDR3 covers 15 residues. CDR3 in DNA: TGCAGTGCGGCGCGGACTAGCGGCCTCAACAATGAGCAGTTCTTC. This sequence encodes CSAARTSGLNNEQFF.

At least ten counts were recorded for this clonotype. The V call is TRBV3-1, the J call TRBJ1-1; D call uncertain. The CDR3 runs 15 residues. Between the trimmed V and J ends, which lost 4 bases and 1 base, there was a span of 13 bases. Per the germline V gene, CDR1 is LGHDT and CDR2 is YNNKEL (reference sequence). The CDR3 bases are TGTGCCAGCAGCCGGCCCGGCGGGGAGAACACTGAAGCTTTCTTT. Its translation is CASSRPGGENTEAFF.

J is TRBJ1-6 and V is TRBV18; D gene unclear. Trimming stripped 3 bases from V and 8 bases from J, with 8 bases between. CDR3 length equals 13 residues. Germline V lookup: CDR1 KGHSH, CDR2 LQKENI. This CDR3 reads CASSPTRDSPLHF. CDR3 DNA sequence: TGTGCCAGCTCACCGACACGGGATTCACCCCTCCACTTT.

This rearrangement joins TRBV7-2 to TRBJ1-2, with D hard to call. The V gene's germline CDR1 is SGHTA and CDR2 FQGNSA. Trimming shortened V by 4 bases and J by 10 bases, and 10 bases separated the two germline ends. The CDR3 loop spans 11 amino acids. The CDR3 DNA follows: TGTGCCAGCAGCTCCCTTGTGGACTACACCTTC. Translated, it gives CASSSLVDYTF.